The rows below give T cell receptor beta chains drawn from one sample of a study of T-cell memory formation after mild COVID-19. TCRdb re-analysed the 5' RACE reads in MiXCR, keeping a single row per CDR3 protein. The profile shows hundreds of thousands of distinct CDR3 sequences, more than 15% of them singletons. The sequenced material came from PBMCs or a T cell subset sorted from them (not recorded which). The receptors shown here come from a man aged 18 to 29 who had mild COVID-19 (a few samples of this study predate the infection). Cell type and time point are not known. Each CDR3 is given with its conserved first and last residue. The D gene is left open where the match is weak. Not every row has a clone size; where given, it reads once, few, many or a size class.

>TRBJ1-1|TRBV6-6|NA|NA
CASSTIGNTEAFF
TGTGCCAGCAGTACGATTGGGAACACTGAAGCTTTCTTT
>TRBJ2-1|TRBV5-1|NA|NA
CASSSEPGPYNEQFF
TGCGCCAGCAGCTCGGAACCGGGACCCTACAATGAGCAGTTCTTC
>TRBJ2-1|TRBV7-9|TRBD1|NA
CASSPRDRGGHEQFF
TGTGCCAGCAGCCCCCGGGACAGGGGCGGACATGAGCAGTTCTTC
>TRBJ1-6|TRBV10-3|TRBD1|NA
CAIQGQGHSPLHF
TGTGCCATCCAAGGACAGGGGCATTCACCCCTCCACTTT
>TRBJ2-2|TRBV18|NA|many
CASSPGLNTGELFF
TGTGCCAGCTCACCAGGTCTCAACACCGGGGAGCTGTTTTTT
>TRBJ2-5|TRBV7-3|NA|few
CASRSQVQETQYF
TGTGCCAGCAGGTCGCAGGTCCAAGAGACCCAGTACTTC
>TRBJ1-1|TRBV12-3/TRBV12-4|NA|NA
CASSLEGAATEAFF
TGTGCCAGCAGTTTGGAAGGGGCGGCCACTGAAGCTTTCTTT
>TRBJ2-4|TRBV28|NA|once
CASSQPPGGKNIQYF
TGTGCCAGCAGCCAGCCCCCCGGGGGCAAAAACATTCAGTACTTC
>TRBJ2-7|TRBV20-1|NA|NA
CSARHPGPNSYEQYF
TGCAGTGCTAGGCATCCGGGACCCAACTCCTACGAGCAGTACTTC
>TRBJ1-1|TRBV6-5|NA|few
CASSSQHREPTEAFF
TGTGCCAGCAGTTCACAACACAGGGAACCGACTGAAGCTTTCTTT
>TRBJ2-5|TRBV29-1|TRBD2|few
CSADGTSGGRETQYF
TGCAGCGCCGACGGGACTAGCGGGGGAAGAGAGACCCAGTACTTC
>TRBJ2-3|TRBV7-3|TRBD2|NA
CASSLRGRADTQYF
TGTGCCAGCAGCTTAAGGGGGAGGGCAGATACGCAGTATTTT
>TRBJ2-1|TRBV7-7|TRBD2|many
CASSPGLPGGEQFF
TGTGCCAGCAGTCCCGGACTCCCGGGAGGTGAGCAGTTCTTC
>TRBJ2-1|TRBV7-2|TRBD2|NA
CASSRTSGTNNEQFF
TGTGCCAGCAGCCGGACTAGCGGAACGAACAATGAGCAGTTCTTC
>TRBJ2-5|TRBV29-1|TRBD2|few
CSAVLAGGGETQYF
TGCAGCGCCGTACTAGCGGGGGGCGGCGAGACCCAGTACTTC
>TRBJ2-7|TRBV5-1|NA|many
CASRRQAEVEYEQYF
TGCGCCAGCAGACGACAGGCCGAGGTTGAATACGAGCAGTACTTC
>TRBJ2-3|TRBV2|TRBD2|few
CASSNKLAGVTDTQYF
TGTGCCAGCAGTAATAAACTAGCGGGGGTCACAGATACGCAGTATTTT
>TRBJ2-3|TRBV4-1|NA|few
CASSHETRRDTQYF
TGCGCCAGCAGCCATGAGACTAGGCGCGATACGCAGTATTTT
>TRBJ2-7|TRBV18|TRBD1|few
CASSPAGGFHEQYF
TGTGCCAGCTCACCAGCAGGGGGCTTCCACGAGCAGTACTTC
>TRBJ2-1|TRBV5-1|TRBD2|few
CASSSSGGFNEQFF
TGCGCCAGCAGCAGTAGCGGGGGGTTCAATGAGCAGTTCTTC
>TRBJ2-1|TRBV6-2/TRBV6-3|NA|few
CASSSDYQEFF
TGTGCCAGCAGTTCGGACTACCAGGAGTTCTTC
>TRBJ1-4|TRBV28|NA|few
CASSGDSATNEKLFF
TGTGCCAGCAGTGGAGACTCAGCAACTAATGAAAAACTGTTTTTT
>TRBJ2-4|TRBV7-6|NA|few
CASSLGQDQNIQYF
TGTGCCAGCAGCTTAGGGCAGGACCAAAACATTCAGTACTTC
>TRBJ2-1|TRBV6-2/TRBV6-3|NA|NA
CASIQGGADNEQFF
TGTGCCAGCATTCAGGGGGGGGCAGACAATGAGCAGTTCTTC
>TRBJ1-1|TRBV4-1|TRBD1|few
CASSQVISSGARGRNTEAFF
TGCGCCAGCAGCCAAGTTATATCAAGTGGGGCCAGGGGGAGGAACACTGAAGCTTTCTTT
>TRBJ2-1|TRBV20-1|NA|NA
CSARDSGRGDEQFF
TGCAGTGCTAGAGACTCGGGTAGGGGAGATGAGCAGTTCTTC
>TRBJ1-1|TRBV4-3|NA|few
CASSQDLGREKGTEAFF
TGCGCCAGCAGCCAAGATTTAGGGCGAGAAAAGGGTACTGAAGCTTTCTTT
>TRBJ2-7|TRBV5-1|TRBD2|NA
CASRPGLAPYEQYF
TGCGCCAGCAGACCGGGACTAGCCCCTTACGAGCAGTACTTC
>TRBJ2-5|TRBV11-2|NA|NA
CASSPPLARQETQYF
TGTGCCAGCAGCCCTCCGTTGGCGCGGCAAGAGACCCAGTACTTC
>TRBJ1-5|TRBV12-3/TRBV12-4|NA|many
CASQGTAYQPQHF
TGTGCCAGCCAGGGGACGGCTTATCAGCCCCAGCATTTT
>TRBJ1-2|TRBV19|TRBD1|few
CASRGTGNPGVGYTF
TGTGCCAGTAGAGGGACAGGGAACCCAGGAGTGGGCTACACCTTC
>TRBJ1-2|TRBV20-1|NA|few
CSARGGGLYGYTF
TGCAGTGCTAGAGGTGGGGGACTCTATGGCTACACCTTC
>TRBJ2-7|TRBV11-2|NA|NA
CASSLYSGVRGIYDEQYF
TGTGCCAGCAGCCTTTACTCTGGGGTCCGGGGGATATATGACGAGCAGTACTTC
>TRBJ1-3|TRBV10-3|NA|NA
CAISERTDGYNSGNTIYF
TGTGCCATCAGTGAGAGAACGGACGGATATAACTCTGGAAACACCATATATTTT
>TRBJ2-1|TRBV7-3|NA|NA
CASSSLGTYNEQFF
TGTGCCAGCAGCTCCCTCGGCACCTACAATGAGCAGTTCTTC
>TRBJ2-2|TRBV7-3|NA|few
CASSSWQGSGELFF
TGTGCCAGCAGCTCCTGGCAGGGATCCGGGGAGCTGTTTTTT
>TRBJ2-7|TRBV6-2/TRBV6-3|NA|NA
CASTQRGTSYEQYF
TGTGCCAGCACGCAGAGGGGAACGTCCTACGAGCAGTACTTC
>TRBJ2-3|TRBV7-8|NA|few
CASSLVQDLFTDTQYF
TGTGCCAGCAGCTTAGTTCAGGACCTATTCACAGATACGCAGTATTTT
>TRBJ2-3|TRBV10-3|TRBD2|few
CAISEPSGGVTDTQYF
TGTGCCATCAGTGAGCCAAGCGGGGGGGTCACAGATACGCAGTATTTT
>TRBJ1-4|TRBV5-1|NA|NA
CASSLEGTLGEKLFF
TGCGCCAGCAGCTTGGAGGGGACTTTGGGAGAAAAACTGTTTTTT
>TRBJ2-2|TRBV5-1|NA|NA
CASSTVGAVGELFF
TGCGCCAGCAGCACCGTGGGGGCAGTCGGGGAGCTGTTTTTT
>TRBJ2-1|TRBV7-8|NA|NA
CASSVGGGDNEQFF
TGTGCCAGCAGCGTGGGAGGCGGTGACAATGAGCAGTTCTTC
>TRBJ1-2|TRBV5-6|NA|NA
CASSLAGQGHGYTF
TGTGCCAGCAGCTTGGCGGGACAAGGTCATGGCTACACCTTC
>TRBJ2-2|TRBV3-1|NA|few
CASSTLGSGELFF
TGTGCCAGCAGCACCCTGGGGTCCGGGGAGCTGTTTTTT
>TRBJ1-6|TRBV7-9|TRBD1|few
CASTGQGASPLHF
TGTGCCAGCACCGGACAGGGGGCCTCACCCCTCCACTTT
>TRBJ2-7|TRBV6-2/TRBV6-3|NA|NA
CASSYSGVQYF
TGTGCCAGCAGTTACTCGGGGGTGCAGTACTTC
>TRBJ1-5|TRBV7-2|NA|NA
CASSLMLGSNQPQHF
TGTGCCAGCAGCTTAATGCTCGGAAGCAATCAGCCCCAGCATTTT
>TRBJ2-7|TRBV12-3/TRBV12-4|NA|few
CASSNERRQYF
TGTGCCAGCAGTAATGAAAGGCGGCAGTACTTC
>TRBJ2-1|TRBV6-6|TRBD2|NA
CASNVRQRGPDNEQFF
TGTGCCAGCAACGTCCGGCAGCGGGGGCCGGACAATGAGCAGTTCTTC
>TRBJ1-1|TRBV19|NA|NA
CASSIRGGYMNTEAFF
TGTGCCAGTAGTATACGAGGCGGATACATGAACACTGAAGCTTTCTTT
>TRBJ2-1|TRBV4-1|NA|NA
CASSQVAGASYNEQFF
TGCGCCAGCAGCCAAGTAGCAGGGGCCTCCTACAATGAGCAGTTCTTC
>TRBJ2-1|TRBV7-3|NA|NA
CASSLIGGDEQFF
TGTGCCAGCAGCTTAATAGGTGGGGATGAGCAGTTCTTC